These 24 T cell receptor beta chains were sequenced from one sample in a study of shared clonotypes between healthy human individuals. Generated by immunoSEQ multiplex PCR, the TCRdb table keeps only in-frame clones and is missing some. The sample gives millions of clones, around 94% of which show up once; under 0.15% is in the top ten. Input material: naive CD4+ T cells sorted from blood. The sample's subset: CD45RA+ positively selected. These receptors were taken from a man aged 18 to 29 in good health.

This clone was picked up a small number of times. The sample has other DNA sequences that encode this CDR3 too. J is TRBJ2-3 and V is TRBV5-1, with TRBD2 identical over 12 bases. The germline CDR1 and CDR2 sequences are SGHRS and YFSETQ. Unmatched junction bases numbered 7, after V lost 0 bases and J lost 2 bases. The CDR3 is made up of 18 amino acids. In DNA, the CDR3 is TGCGCCAGCAGCTTGGCCCGGACTAGCGGGGAGATCACAGATACGCAGTATTTT. Its translation is CASSLARTSGEITDTQYF.

The V and J genes are TRBV9 and TRBJ2-2; D is tentatively TRBD1 or TRBD2 (6 bases each). V shed 3 bases and J shed 6 bases, with 18 bases lying between them. CDR3 length: 16 amino acids. Germline assignment: CDR1 SGDLS and CDR2 YYNGEE. The CDR3 sequence is CASSALPIGGPGELFF. CDR3 nucleotides: TGTGCCAGCAGCGCCCTTCCTATCGGGGGCCCCGGGGAGCTGTTTTTT.

The gene calls are TRBV28 and TRBJ1-4; weak D call: TRBD1 (6 bases). Germline assignment: CDR1 MDHEN and CDR2 SYDVKM. V lost 6 bases and J 0 bases, leaving 11 bases between the germline ends. CDR3 length: 15 amino acids. The chain's CDR3 is CASRGTGPTNEKLFF. CDR3 DNA sequence: TGTGCCAGCAGAGGAACAGGGCCAACTAATGAAAAACTGTTTTTT.

V gene TRBV28 combines with J gene TRBJ2-2; D gene ambiguous. Germline V gene data show CDR1 as MDHEN and CDR2 as SYDVKM. The CDR3 has 14 amino acids. With 5 bases removed from V and 2 bases from J, the gap between germline ends came to 9 bases. The CDR3 protein is CASSPTRNTGELFF. The CDR3, as DNA: TGTGCCAGCAGTCCGACTCGAAACACCGGGGAGCTGTTTTTT. Full variable domain (rest looked up from reference TRBV28 and TRBJ2-2): DVKVTQSSRYLVKRTGEKVFLECVQDMDHENMFWYRQDPGLGLRLIYFSYDVKMKEKGDIPEGYSVSREKKERFSLILESASTNQTSMYLCASSPTRNTGELFFGEGSRLTVL.

The chain is built from TRBV30 and TRBJ1-2; D may be TRBD1 (5 bases). The CDR3 runs 12 residues. Per germline, CDR1 GTSNPN and CDR2 SVGIG (reference sequence). V gave up 1 base and J gave up 7 bases, with 10 bases separating them. The CDR3 nucleotides read TGTGCCTGGAGTGGAGGGGTTAGTGGCTACACCTTC. It codes for CAWSGGVSGYTF.

The chain recombines TRBV7-2 with TRBJ2-2; 8 bases agree with TRBD2. The junction had 8 bases not matched to a gene; V was cut back by 0 bases and J by 5 bases. The germline V gene has CDR1 SGHTA and CDR2 FQGNSA. There are 17 residues in the CDR3. The DNA of the CDR3 is TGTGCCAGCAGCTTAGCGCCGACTAGCGCTACTACCGGGGAGCTGTTTTTT. The encoded protein is CASSLAPTSATTGELFF.

This rearrangement joins TRBV7-9 to TRBJ2-4, with D possibly matching TRBD1 (5 bases). This CDR3 region has 12 residues. Germline loops: CDR1 SEHNR, CDR2 FQNEAQ (reference sequence). Trimming cost V 2 bases and J 8 bases, with 7 bases left between them. CDR3 sequence reads: CASSLTTDIQYF. The CDR3 DNA reads TGTGCCAGCAGCTTAACGACAGACATTCAGTACTTC. The whole variable domain, filled in from reference TRBV7-9 and TRBJ2-4, reads DTGVSQNPRHKITKRGQNVTFRCDPISEHNRLYWYRQTLGQGPEFLTYFQNEAQLEKSRLLSDRFSAERPKGSFSTLEIQRTEQGDSAMYLCASSLTTDIQYFGAGTRLSVL.

This chain uses TRBV6-5 with TRBJ2-7; 9 bases are a match to TRBD2. The ends lost 0 bases at V and 4 bases at J; junction bases unmatched: 7. The CDR3 runs to 16 residues. CDR1 is MNHEY and CDR2 is SVGAGI in the germline V gene. CDR3 in amino acids: CASSYSSLAGRYEQYF. The CDR3 DNA sequence: TGTGCCAGCAGTTACTCGTCGCTAGCGGGAAGGTACGAGCAGTACTTC.

The sample holds one count of this clone. This chain joins TRBV6-6 and TRBJ2-7; a weak D match, TRBD1 (5 bases). The CDR3 totals 15 residues. With 3 bases removed from V and 5 bases from J, the gap between germline ends came to 17 bases. CDR1 is MNHNY and CDR2 is SVGAGI in the germline V gene (reference sequence). The CDR3 bases are TGTGCCAGCAGTTATATCCAGGGATTTACCCACGAGCAGTACTTC. It codes for CASSYIQGFTHEQYF.

This clone was picked up a small number of times. The chain is built from TRBV29-1 and TRBJ1-1, with unresolved D. V was trimmed by 5 bases and J by 2 bases, leaving 6 bases between them. The CDR3 totals 11 residues. Germline V lookup: CDR1 SQVTM, CDR2 ANQGSEA. This CDR3 reads CSVLVNTEAFF. Here the CDR3 DNA reads TGCAGCGTTCTTGTAAACACTGAAGCTTTCTTT.

The chain is built from TRBV29-1 and TRBJ2-5; the D gene could be TRBD1 or TRBD2 (6 bases each). Near its end, the DNA agrees better with TRBJ2-7, so the J call may be wrong. The CDR3 runs 12 residues. In germline, CDR1 is SQVTM, CDR2 ANQGSEA. As DNA, the CDR3 is TGCAGCGTTGGGAGGGGGGATCACGAGCAGTACTTC. Protein product: CSVGRGDHEQYF.

The chain is built from TRBV18 and TRBJ1-2; 7 positions match TRBD1. Unmatched junction bases numbered 6, after V lost 3 bases and J lost 8 bases. Germline CDR1 and CDR2: KGHSH and LQKENI. The CDR3 is made up of 13 amino acids. The CDR3 DNA reads TGTGCCAGCTCACCTACAGGGGCTTACGGCTACACCTTC. Amino acids: CASSPTGAYGYTF.

CDR3 residues: CASSLDGDTDTQYF. The CDR3, as DNA: TGTGCCAGCAGCTTAGATGGGGACACAGATACGCAGTATTTT. The genes are TRBV11-3 and TRBJ2-3; D is unclear. The CDR3 is 14 residues long. V lost 0 bases, J lost 2 bases, and 6 bases lay in between. Germline V gene sequence: CDR1 SGHNT, CDR2 YENEEA.

The CDR3 sequence is CASSDWADNQPQHF. The CDR3, as DNA: TGTGCCAGCAGTGACTGGGCAGACAATCAGCCCCAGCATTTT. The V gene is TRBV6-6, the J gene TRBJ1-5; D is ambiguous. The CDR3 is 14 amino acids. V gave up 5 bases and J gave up 3 bases, with 11 bases separating them. Germline V gene sequence: CDR1 MNHNY, CDR2 SVGAGI (reference sequence).

The gene calls are TRBV10-3 and TRBJ1-4; possible D gene TRBD1, 5 bases. There are 14 residues in the CDR3. Germline V gene data show CDR1 as ENHRY and CDR2 as SYGVKD. The germline V and J ends were trimmed by 2 bases and 6 bases, with 10 bases remaining between them. The DNA for the CDR3 is TGTGCCATCAGTGAGAGGGGACCGGATGAAAAACTGTTTTTT. It yields the protein CAISERGPDEKLFF.

This clone has just a few counts. The chain employs TRBV5-6 and TRBJ2-1, with 14 nucleotides matching TRBD2. CDR1 and CDR2 from the germline V gene are SGHDT and YYEEEE. The length of the CDR3 is 18 residues. Germline trimming cut 4 bases from V and 9 bases from J; bases unmatched to any gene: 15. CDR3 protein: CASSKFQGGTSGSIEQFF. CDR3 in DNA: TGTGCCAGCAGCAAGTTTCAGGGCGGGACTAGCGGGAGTATTGAGCAGTTCTTC.

V and J are TRBV7-2 and TRBJ1-2, with a weak D call TRBD1 (5 bases). Trimming took off 3 bases at V and 6 bases at J, with 14 bases between the two ends. CDR1 is SGHTA, CDR2 FQGNSA, per germline. The CDR3 contains 14 residues. The chain's CDR3 is CASSLPGTLDGYTF. In DNA, the CDR3 is TGTGCCAGCAGCTTGCCCGGGACTTTGGATGGCTACACCTTC.

In the case of this clone: Other DNA sequences in this specimen translate into the identical CDR3. V usage is TRBV19 and J usage is TRBJ2-3, with TRBD2 identical over 7 bases. This CDR3 is 16 amino acids long. CDR1 LNHDA and CDR2 SQIVND come from the germline V gene (reference sequence). V lost 3 bases to trimming and J lost 0 bases; unmatched junction nucleotides: 6. The DNA of the CDR3 is TGTGCCAGTAGTATGTCTAGCGGTACTAGCACAGATACGCAGTATTTT. Protein: CASSMSSGTSTDTQYF.

The V call is TRBV10-2, the J call TRBJ2-7, with D possibly being TRBD1 or TRBD2 (5 bases each). Trimming pared 4 bases from V and 0 bases from J, leaving 13 bases between. The CDR3 totals 15 residues. The germline V gene has CDR1 WSHSY and CDR2 SAAADI. The CDR3 nucleotides read TGCGCCAGCAGTGTTGGGGACGTACTCTCCTACGAGCAGTACTTC. Translating gives CASSVGDVLSYEQYF.

The J gene is TRBJ1-6, the V gene TRBV29-1; 10 positions match TRBD1. The germline V gene encodes CDR1 SQVTM and CDR2 ANQGSEA. The CDR3 is 14 amino acids. V gave up 4 bases and J gave up 9 bases; unmatched junction bases: 6. The CDR3 is CSVALGQGGSPLHF. The CDR3 bases are TGCAGCGTTGCTCTAGGACAGGGGGGTTCACCCCTCCACTTT.

The sample holds one count of this clone. The V gene is TRBV10-3, the J gene TRBJ1-3; 8 bases match TRBD1. V shed 3 bases and J 4 bases; nucleotides not matched to a gene: 8. The CDR3 has 16 amino acids. Looked up from germline, CDR1 is ENHRY and CDR2 is SYGVKD. The CDR3 coding sequence is TGTGCCATCAGTGACCCAGTGACAGGGGTAGGAAACACCATATATTTT. Protein: CAISDPVTGVGNTIYF.

The chain links TRBV2 to TRBJ2-3, with D possibly TRBD1 on 5 matching bases. Germline lookup yields CDR1 SNHLY and CDR2 FYNNEI. With 7 bases removed from V and 0 bases from J, the gap between germline ends came to 14 bases. CDR3 length equals 15 residues. Written as DNA, the CDR3 is TGTGCCAGCAAGCCTATAGGGGTTAGCACAGATACGCAGTATTTT. Protein: CASKPIGVSTDTQYF.

This clone showed up just once. The chain couples TRBV5-1 to TRBJ2-7; 10 bases match TRBD2. Germline CDR1 is SGHRS and CDR2 is YFSETQ. V trimming: 2 bases; J trimming: 2 bases; junction bases outside the gene matches: 13. CDR3 length: 18 residues. CDR3 loop: CASSFNLGLAGEAYEQYF. The CDR3 DNA follows: TGCGCCAGCAGCTTTAACCTTGGTCTAGCGGGAGAGGCCTACGAGCAGTACTTC.

The gene calls are TRBV4-1 and TRBJ2-5, with 10 bases matching TRBD2. The J call may be mistaken, given a closer DNA end match to TRBJ2-7. This CDR3 contains 15 residues. The germline V gene has CDR1 MGHRA and CDR2 YSYEKL. The DNA of the CDR3 is TGCGCCAGCAGCCAAGTAGCACTAGCGGGGTACGAGCAGTACTTC. Translated, it gives CASSQVALAGYEQYF.